This TCR beta chain was identified during a study of OX40 agonist ivuxolimab in advanced cancers. For the study in its entirety: Ivuxolimab, which targeted the costimulatory receptor OX40 (CD134), was an agonistic, fully human IgG2 monoclonal antibody. Intravenous ivuxolimab was administered to patients every 2 weeks at six dose levels: 0.01, 0.1, 0.3, 1.5, 3 and 10 mg/kg. Of the roughly 51 patients in dose escalation, about 20 had hepatocellular carcinoma, approximately 15 had melanoma, 9 had renal cell carcinoma and 9 had head and neck cancer. The dose-escalation cohort was 82.7% male with a mean age of around 64 years, ranging from roughly 23 to 85. Prior anti-PD-1, anti-PD-L1 or anti-CTLA-4 therapy was permitted, and checkpoint inhibitors had been received by about 37% of dose-escalation patients. Partial responses were achieved by three dose-escalation patients, of whom one had hepatocellular carcinoma and two had cutaneous melanoma. Peripheral TCRbeta sequencing aimed to test whether ivuxolimab altered TCR sequence diversity and caused clonal T-cell expansion. The monotherapy dose-escalation portion (N of about 57 patients) of the phase I ivuxolimab trial is reported in the paper. Study-level results and caveats: Antigen specificity was not determined for the clonally expanded peripheral T cells. Low levels of normalized T-cell clonal expansion were also shown by some nonresponding patients. After ivuxolimab, more expanded clones were found on average in CD8+ T cells than in CD4+ T cells. In the 0.1-3.0 mg/kg groups, partial responders had among the lowest normalized peripheral clonal expansion, particularly in CD8+ T cells. Clonal expansion of both CD4+ and CD8+ blood T cells was observed from baseline to week 6 at doses 0.1 to 3.0 mg/kg.

To sequence the TCRbeta CDR3 region, genomic DNA was isolated from the sorted cells. TCRbeta CDR3 regions were sequenced using the immunoSEQ Assay. TCRdb re-hosts the immuneACCESS table, in-frame sequences only. Its copies lack some clones; in the studies checked, an unresolved V gene accounts for under half of them, and the cause for the rest is not known. For this sample there are more than 60,000 clones; 75% to 80% appear just once. The leading ten clones occupy 1.5% to 2% of the sample. Patients with a history of autoimmune disease or receiving systemic immunosuppression were excluded from the trial. Peripheral blood for TCR sequencing was collected from all dose cohorts at baseline, on cycle 4 day 1, and on cycle 7 day 1. Samples came from an open-label, multicenter, first-in-human phase I dose-escalation trial of ivuxolimab. Adults with locally advanced or metastatic head and neck squamous cell, hepatocellular, melanoma or renal cell carcinoma were enrolled in the trial. CD4+ and CD8+ T cells were sorted separately from peripheral blood before TCR sequencing.

Points on this clone: It lacks a known antigen. Nothing much larger sits one base from this clone, and base qualities are not available.

CDR1 is given as MDHEN and CDR2 as SYDVKM, both from the germline V gene. The cysteine opens and the phenylalanine closes a CDR3 of 12 amino acids. Here the CDR3 DNA is all that survives: 36 bases in frame from base 1. V loses 6 bases of germline sequence and J loses 4 bases, and the interval between the two ends is 10 bases. Here the sequenced sample was CD4+ or CD8+ T cells sorted from blood, taken in a trial of the OX40 agonist ivuxolimab. The receptor was derived from an adult with an advanced solid tumor such as melanoma, head and neck, liver or kidney cancer. Recombination connected TRBV28 to TRBJ2-7, with TRBD2 as a weak D call on 5 bases. The sequenced DNA is TGTGCCAGCAGGAATGGCGGGTACGAGCAGTACTTC. Its amino acids are CASRNGGYEQYF.